This entry concerns a single T cell receptor beta chain. V was clipped by 0 bases and J by 7 bases, with 13 bases between them. Germline CDR1 and CDR2: MNHNS and SASEGT. This CDR3 spans 15 amino acids. This sample was taken from a study of blood T cell repertoires in COVID-19. Turning to the study itself: The United States, Italy and Spain supplied acute and convalescent COVID-19 samples. PBMCs, B-cell-depleted T cells, or T cells were the source of the cDNA or gDNA that made up the material.

Authors' analysis steps: Scientists estimated how many nucleated cells there were by amplifying reference gene primers. Repertoires were generated with immunoSEQ multiplex PCR, while TCRdb's copy carries only in-frame clones and drops some. For V, J and clone size, that table is used; D and trimming come from the DNA. The data show under 85,000 clones, 75% to 90% seen once. The TCR sequence derives from a man aged 80 or over with acute or convalescent COVID-19. The material sequenced was peripheral blood. The V and J genes are TRBV6-1 and TRBJ1-5; tentatively, D is TRBD1 (5 bases). This CDR3 reads CASSEATDYWQPQHF. In DNA form, the CDR3 reads TGTGCCAGCAGTGAAGCGACAGATTACTGGCAGCCCCAGCATTTT.